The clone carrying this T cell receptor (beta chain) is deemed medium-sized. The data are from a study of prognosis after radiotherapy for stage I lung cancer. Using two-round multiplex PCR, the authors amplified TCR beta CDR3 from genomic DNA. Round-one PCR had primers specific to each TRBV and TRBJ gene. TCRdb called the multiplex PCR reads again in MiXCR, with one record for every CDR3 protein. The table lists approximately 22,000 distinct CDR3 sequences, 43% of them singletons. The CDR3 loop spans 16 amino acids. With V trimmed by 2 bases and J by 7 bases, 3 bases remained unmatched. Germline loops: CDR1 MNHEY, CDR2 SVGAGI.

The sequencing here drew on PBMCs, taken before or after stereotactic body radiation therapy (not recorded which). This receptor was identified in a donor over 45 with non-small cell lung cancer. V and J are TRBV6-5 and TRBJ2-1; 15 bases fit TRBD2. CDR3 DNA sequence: TGTGCCAGCAGTTACGGAGGGACTAGCGGGAGGAATGAGCAGTTCTTC. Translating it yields CASSYGGTSGRNEQFF.